The next 24 T cell receptor beta chains were all read from a single sample in a study of shared clonotypes between healthy human individuals. Clones were sequenced by immunoSEQ multiplex PCR, and TCRdb holds only the in-frame ones, with some missing. In the table there are millions of clones, about 92% of which are singletons. The material sequenced was naive CD4+ T cells sorted from blood. Subset noted: CD45RA+ positively selected. The receptors come from a man between 18 and 29 years old in good health.

The chain recombines TRBV6-5 with TRBJ1-1, with D unclear. In germline, CDR1 is MNHEY, CDR2 SVGAGI. The CDR3 consists of 13 residues. V lost 6 bases and J 5 bases, leaving 13 bases between the germline ends. CDR3 nucleotide sequence: TGTGCCAGCAGCGTCTTTGGGAGGACTGAAGCTTTCTTT. Translated: CASSVFGRTEAFF.

The rearrangement uses TRBV5-4 and TRBJ2-2; D not resolved. The CDR3 runs 16 residues. V was shortened by 2 bases and J by 4 bases, with 15 bases between the two germline ends. Germline V gene data show CDR1 as SGHNT and CDR2 as YYREEE (reference sequence). The CDR3 nucleotides are TGTGCCAGCAGCTTCGGCGGAAACCTCCTCACCGGGGAGCTGTTTTTT. Its translation is CASSFGGNLLTGELFF.

The count of this clone is one. V and J are TRBV5-1 and TRBJ2-1; D is ambiguous. This CDR3 region has 15 residues. CDR1 and CDR2 (germline): SGHRS, YFSETQ. The V and J ends lost 4 bases and 6 bases respectively, with 17 bases between them. The CDR3 loop is CASSPVETLGNEQFF. The CDR3 nucleotides are TGCGCCAGCAGCCCGGTGGAGACGTTAGGCAATGAGCAGTTCTTC.

The chain carries TRBV5-5 and TRBJ1-5; D gene ambiguous. CDR3 length equals 15 residues. The germline CDR1 and CDR2 sequences are SGHKS and YYEKEE (reference sequence). Deletions cut 0 bases from V and 6 bases from J, with 13 bases between. In DNA form, the CDR3 reads TGTGCCAGCAGCTTGGGAGGGTTGGAGGTTCAGCCCCAGCATTTT. Translated, it gives CASSLGGLEVQPQHF.

This clone was counted a single time. The V call is TRBV2, the J call TRBJ1-4; the match to TRBD1 covers 7 bases. CDR1 is SNHLY and CDR2 is FYNNEI in the germline V gene. V gave up 2 bases and J gave up 3 bases; unmatched junction bases: 12. CDR3 length equals 18 residues. For the CDR3, the DNA is TGTGCCAGCAGTGAAACTGGTAACAGGGGATACGCTAATGAAAAACTGTTTTTT. Translated, it gives CASSETGNRGYANEKLFF.

The V gene is TRBV4-1, the J gene TRBJ2-3; TRBD2 matches 15 bases. V trimming: 6 bases; J trimming: 0 bases; junction bases outside the gene matches: 10. This CDR3 has 19 residues. CDR1 MGHRA and CDR2 YSYEKL come from the germline V gene. CDR3 region: CASRRGTSGRPYSTDTQYF. In DNA, the CDR3 is TGCGCCAGCAGACGAGGGACTAGCGGGAGGCCCTATAGCACAGATACGCAGTATTTT.

Details on this clone: The same CDR3 is also encoded by other DNA sequences in this sample. This chain uses TRBV5-1 with TRBJ1-5; D unclear. CDR3 length: 15 residues. Germline V gene data show CDR1 as SGHRS and CDR2 as YFSETQ. V was shortened by 0 bases and J by 0 bases, with 7 bases between the two germline ends. The chain's CDR3 is CASSLEGSSNQPQHF. The CDR3 DNA sequence: TGCGCCAGCAGCTTGGAGGGTTCTAGCAATCAGCCCCAGCATTTT.

The CDR3 nucleotides are TGTGCCATCAGTGAGCCCCGGACAGGAACGGGGAACACCATATATTTT. Encoded protein: CAISEPRTGTGNTIYF. The chain joins TRBV10-3 to TRBJ1-3; 7 nucleotides match TRBD1. Germline trimming cut 2 bases from V and 7 bases from J; bases unmatched to any gene: 11. CDR1 and CDR2 from the germline V gene are ENHRY and SYGVKD. This CDR3 comprises 16 residues.

This chain uses TRBV29-1 with TRBJ2-7; 8 bases are a match to TRBD2. Germline V lookup: CDR1 SQVTM, CDR2 ANQGSEA. With V trimmed by 2 bases and J by 6 bases, 12 bases remained unmatched. The CDR3 extends over 15 amino acids. The CDR3 loop is CSVEIAMGAGGEQYF. The CDR3 DNA reads TGCAGCGTTGAAATTGCTATGGGCGCGGGGGGCGAGCAGTACTTC.

This chain connects TRBV10-3 to TRBJ2-1; 8 nucleotides align to TRBD1. The J segment lost 4 bases and the V segment lost 4 bases, leaving 6 bases of the junction unmatched. Germline CDR1 ENHRY, CDR2 SYGVKD. The CDR3 totals 15 residues. The CDR3 is CAISGNRGTYNEQFF. For the CDR3, the DNA is TGTGCCATCAGTGGAAACAGGGGGACATACAATGAGCAGTTCTTC.

The chain employs TRBV6-5 and TRBJ2-7, with D perhaps TRBD2 (7 bases). Per the germline V gene, CDR1 is MNHEY and CDR2 is SVGAGI. CDR3 size: 13 residues. The ends were cut back, 7 bases at V and 7 bases at J, with 17 bases in the middle. The CDR3 reads CASNAGAGGEQYF. DNA of the CDR3: TGTGCCAGCAACGCGGGGGCCGGGGGTGAGCAGTACTTC.

This rearrangement joins TRBV10-3 to TRBJ1-4, with D possibly TRBD1 on 5 matching bases. Germline V gene sequence: CDR1 ENHRY, CDR2 SYGVKD. The CDR3 covers 13 residues. Between the trimmed V and J ends, which lost 2 bases and 8 bases, there was a span of 9 bases. The CDR3 nucleotides are TGTGCCATCAGTGAGGGGGCTGGGGAAAAACTGTTTTTT. This sequence encodes CAISEGAGEKLFF.

The genes are TRBV5-8 and TRBJ2-3; 10 nucleotides match TRBD1. This CDR3 contains 15 residues. J gave up 5 bases and V 1 base, and 4 bases lay outside the gene matches. Germline V gene sequence: CDR1 SGHTS, CDR2 YDEGEE. For the CDR3, the DNA is TGTGCCAGCAGCTTGCCTAGGACAGGGGGAGATACGCAGTATTTT. This codes for CASSLPRTGGDTQYF.

This clone was recorded only once. The J gene is TRBJ2-3, the V gene TRBV19, with D possibly being TRBD1 (6 bases). With 6 bases removed from V and 0 bases from J, the gap between germline ends came to 16 bases. CDR1 LNHDA and CDR2 SQIVND come from the germline V gene (reference sequence). The CDR3 sequence is 16 residues long. The CDR3 nucleotides read TGTGCCAGTAGCTTGGGCAGGGACACTAGCACAGATACGCAGTATTTT. It specifies CASSLGRDTSTDTQYF. The whole variable domain, filled in from reference TRBV19 and TRBJ2-3, reads DGGITQSPKYLFRKEGQNVTLSCEQNLNHDAMYWYRQDPGQGLRLIYYSQIVNDFQKGDIAEGYSVSREKKESFPLTVTSAQKNPTAFYLCASSLGRDTSTDTQYFGPGTRLTVL.

In the case of this clone: The identical CDR3 is also encoded by other nucleotide sequences in the sample. The chain links TRBV28 to TRBJ1-4; D is ambiguous. Germline-derived CDR1 and CDR2 are MDHEN and SYDVKM. Trimming stripped 6 bases from V and 4 bases from J, with 3 bases between. The CDR3 covers 11 residues. CDR3 coding DNA: TGTGCCAGCAGGATTAATGAAAAACTGTTTTTT. Translated, it gives CASRINEKLFF.

As for this clone: Other DNA sequences from this sample encode an identical CDR3 as well. The gene calls are TRBV6-5 and TRBJ2-7; D perhaps matches TRBD2 (6 bases). The length of the CDR3 is 14 residues. Germline V lookup: CDR1 MNHEY, CDR2 SVGAGI. The V end lost 4 bases, the J end lost 0 bases, and 10 bases lay between the germline ends. CDR3 in DNA: TGTGCCAGCAGTTCCCCCGGGAGCTCCTACGAGCAGTACTTC. This gives the protein CASSSPGSSYEQYF.

The J gene is TRBJ1-5, the V gene TRBV7-3; no reliable D call. The V end was cut by 1 base, the J end by 6 bases, with 7 bases between. Germline CDR1 is SGHTA and CDR2 is FQGTGA. This CDR3 region has 13 residues. The CDR3 loop is CASSLNFGQPQHF. CDR3 coding DNA: TGTGCCAGCAGCTTAAACTTCGGTCAGCCCCAGCATTTT.

This clone was seen a few times. This chain joins TRBV7-2 and TRBJ1-1, with D perhaps matching TRBD1 (6 bases). CDR3 length: 17 residues. Germline assignment: CDR1 SGHTA and CDR2 FQGNSA. V was shortened by 5 bases and J by 0 bases, with 19 bases between the two germline ends. The CDR3 sequence is CASSRPGGQGMNTEAFF. The CDR3 DNA follows: TGTGCCAGCAGCCGGCCTGGGGGGCAGGGGATGAACACTGAAGCTTTCTTT.

This chain joins TRBV7-9 and TRBJ1-6, with D possibly being TRBD1 (5 bases). The length of the CDR3 is 17 residues. Deletions cut 5 bases from V and 0 bases from J, with 14 bases between. Per the germline V gene, CDR1 is SEHNR and CDR2 is FQNEAQ (reference sequence). The CDR3 DNA is TGTGCCAGCAGCCGTCCCAAGGGGAGCTCCTATAATTCACCCCTCCACTTT. Translation: CASSRPKGSSYNSPLHF.

The chain combines TRBV6-6 with TRBJ1-6; TRBD1 might be the D (5 bases). The CDR3 totals 15 residues. V lost 5 bases and J lost 6, with 14 bases in between. Germline V CDR1 and CDR2: MNHNY, SVGAGI (reference sequence). The CDR3 region has the DNA TGTGCCAGCAGTCCCACGGGGCCGGGTAATTCACCCCTCCACTTT. Translating it yields CASSPTGPGNSPLHF.

This clone has just one count. V and J are TRBV6-5 and TRBJ2-1; TRBD1 or TRBD2 may be the D gene (5 bases each). Germline CDR1 is MNHEY and CDR2 is SVGAGI. CDR3 length: 13 residues. The V and J ends lost 6 bases and 7 bases respectively, with 13 bases between them. The CDR3 loop is CASRRPGGNEQFF. As DNA, the CDR3 is TGTGCCAGCAGACGTCCTGGGGGAAATGAGCAGTTCTTC.

About this clone: One junction end does not reproduce the germline sequence, and a read error may be involved. The gene calls are TRBV6-4 and TRBJ2-1, with D possibly matching TRBD2 (7 bases). Germline loops: CDR1 MRHNA, CDR2 SNTAGT. This CDR3 comprises 13 residues. CDR3 sequence: CANSRGGRNEQFF. The CDR3 nucleotides read TGTGCCAACAGTAGGGGGGGGCGGAATGAGCAGTTCTTC.

V is TRBV10-3 and J is TRBJ2-5; no clear D. V was shortened by 2 bases and J by 5 bases, with 3 bases between the two germline ends. Germline values: CDR1 ENHRY, CDR2 SYGVKD. The CDR3 length is 11 residues. CDR3 bases: TGTGCCATCAGTGAGGCGGAGACCCAGTACTTC. It is translated as CAISEAETQYF.

The rearrangement uses TRBV11-2 and TRBJ2-7, with D possibly TRBD2 on 6 matching bases. This CDR3 region has 15 residues. Trimming left V 4 bases short and J 2 bases short, with 15 bases between. Germline lookup yields CDR1 SGHAT and CDR2 FQNNGV. CDR3 sequence (DNA): TGTGCCAGCAGCTCTCCTAGGACGGGAGCCTACGAGCAGTACTTC. Amino acids: CASSSPRTGAYEQYF.